This is a list of T cell receptor beta chains from one sample in a study of blood T cell repertoires in COVID-19. Clones were read by immunoSEQ multiplex PCR, and TCRdb kept only the in-frame ones, dropping some. The table records about 49,000 clones, 87% of them present only once. Input material: peripheral blood. The receptors come from a woman over 75 with COVID-19, enrolled during active disease. Both conserved end residues are part of each CDR3. The D gene is left open where the match is weak. Only some rows state a clone size, as once, few, many or a class for expanded clones.

few,TRBV2,TRBJ1-6,.,TGTGCCAGCGAGCCAGGGAACAGGGAATTGAGTAATTCACCCCTCCACTTT,CASEPGNRELSNSPLHF
.,TRBV19,TRBJ1-5,.,TGTGCCAGTACCCCGACGGGATCTTACAATCAGCCCCAGCATTTT,CASTPTGSYNQPQHF
.,TRBV28,TRBJ2-2,TRBD1,TGTGCCAGCAGTTTAGCCGGGACAGGGAGTCGGGAGCTGTTTTTT,CASSLAGTGSRELFF
.,TRBV19,TRBJ1-2,.,TGTGCCAGTAGTATCGGAGGGACCGCAGCACCTTATGGCTACACCTTC,CASSIGGTAAPYGYTF
.,TRBV28,TRBJ1-1,.,TGTGCCAGCAGTCCCCACTTGCTGAACACTGAAGCTTTCTTT,CASSPHLLNTEAFF
few,TRBV9,TRBJ1-4,.,TGTGCCAGCAGCTCCGGGGGGTATTGGGAAAAACTGTTTTTT,CASSSGGYWEKLFF
.,TRBV7-8,TRBJ1-1,.,TGTGCCAGCAGCTTATTAAGGAGGGGAGGGGTGAACACTGAAGCTTTCTTT,CASSLLRRGGVNTEAFF
.,TRBV12-3/TRBV12-4,TRBJ2-7,.,TGTGCCAGCAGCCCGACTTATGACGAGCAGTACTTC,CASSPTYDEQYF
few,TRBV27,TRBJ1-6,.,TGTGCCAGCAGCTGGGGGCCTTTTGAACCCCTCCACTTT,CASSWGPFEPLHF
.,TRBV20-1,TRBJ2-1,TRBD2,TGCAGTGCTAGTGGTAGCGGGGCTCTCTACAATGAGCAGTTCTTC,CSASGSGALYNEQFF
once,TRBV6-5,TRBJ2-1,.,TGTGCCAGCAGGACCGCGGGATATGGTGGGAATGAGCAGTTCTTC,CASRTAGYGGNEQFF
.,TRBV14,TRBJ2-7,TRBD1,TGTGCCAGCAGCCAAGATCCATGGACAGGGGGCTTCGGACTTTCCTACGAGCAGTACTTC,CASSQDPWTGGFGLSYEQYF
.,TRBV6-5,TRBJ2-7,TRBD2,TGTGCCAGCAGGCCGTTGCGGGGGGGATTCTACGAGCAGTACTTC,CASRPLRGGFYEQYF
.,TRBV11-3,TRBJ2-7,.,TGTGCCAGCAGCCCTAACCGGGACACCTACGAGCAGTACTTC,CASSPNRDTYEQYF
.,TRBV5-1,TRBJ1-2,.,TGCGCCAGCAGCGATGGACAGTCCTATGGCTACACCTTC,CASSDGQSYGYTF
.,TRBV27,TRBJ2-2,.,TGTGCCAGCAGTTTATTCGGGGGGCAGGGAACCGGGGAGCTGTTTTTT,CASSLFGGQGTGELFF
.,TRBV4-1,TRBJ2-3,.,TGCGCCAGCAGCCATCTTTTAGATACGCAGTATTTT,CASSHLLDTQYF
.,TRBV27,TRBJ2-7,TRBD2,TGTGCCAGCAGTTTATTCCTGGGGGGGGGCTCCTACGAGCAGTACTTC,CASSLFLGGGSYEQYF
.,TRBV2,TRBJ2-4,TRBD1,TGTGCCAGCAGTGCCGGCAGGGGGACAGCCAAAAACATTCAGTACTTC,CASSAGRGTAKNIQYF
.,TRBV6-5,TRBJ1-6,.,TGTGCCAGCAGGACTGTTCAGAATTCACCCCTCCACTTT,CASRTVQNSPLHF
.,TRBV7-9,TRBJ1-4,.,TGTGCCAGCAGCTTAGGTGGTAACATCGAAAAACTGTTTTTT,CASSLGGNIEKLFF
.,TRBV18,TRBJ1-2,.,TGTGCCAGCTCACCCGACACGGACTACTTAGCTAACTATGGCTACACCTTC,CASSPDTDYLANYGYTF
.,TRBV7-7,TRBJ2-5,.,TGTGCTAGCAGCTTAGCGCGAGGAAACCAAGAGACCCAGTACTTC,CASSLARGNQETQYF
.,TRBV2,TRBJ2-5,TRBD1,TGTGCCAGCGGGAGTTCAGGGGGACGAGAGACCCAGTACTTC,CASGSSGGRETQYF
.,TRBV2,TRBJ2-3,TRBD2,TGTGCCACTGAGCGGGAGGTCACAGATACGCAGTATTTT,CATEREVTDTQYF
.,TRBV9,TRBJ2-7,.,TGTGCCAGCAGCCCCCAGAGTGAGGTCTCCTACGAGCAGTACTTC,CASSPQSEVSYEQYF
.,TRBV30,TRBJ1-1,TRBD1,TGTGCCTCACAGGGGGCGGTCACTGAAGCTTTCTTT,CASQGAVTEAFF
.,TRBV7-2,TRBJ2-7,TRBD2,TGTGCCAGCAGCATTTGGAGCGGGAGTGGCTACGAGCAGTACTTC,CASSIWSGSGYEQYF
once,TRBV5-1,TRBJ2-3,.,TGCGCCAGCAGCTTGGCGGGACTTTCCACTTCCACAGATACGCAGTATTTT,CASSLAGLSTSTDTQYF
.,TRBV5-5,TRBJ2-6,.,TGTGCCAGCAGCTGGGACACTGGGGCCAACGTCCTGACTTTC,CASSWDTGANVLTF
.,TRBV5-1,TRBJ2-7,TRBD2,TGCGCCAGCAGCTTTTCTAGCGGGGGGTCCTACGAGCAGTACTTC,CASSFSSGGSYEQYF
.,TRBV4-2,TRBJ1-3,TRBD1,TGTGCCAGCAGCCTACAGGGGACACCCTCTGGAAACACCATATATTTT,CASSLQGTPSGNTIYF
.,TRBV19,TRBJ2-4,TRBD1,TGTGCCAGTAAACCACAGGGGTTGACCAAAAACATTCAGTACTTC,CASKPQGLTKNIQYF
.,TRBV7-9,TRBJ1-1,TRBD1,TGTGCCAGCAGCTCCTTTGAAGGGGGCTACCGAGCTTTCTTT,CASSSFEGGYRAFF
few,TRBV7-9,TRBJ1-4,.,TGTGCCAGCAGCTCCCCAGCCAGGGTGTACCAATCGGGTAATGAAAAACTGTTTTTT,CASSSPARVYQSGNEKLFF
.,TRBV19,TRBJ2-1,.,TGTGCCAGTAGTATAGAGGGCAGACGTACTGAGCAGTTCTTC,CASSIEGRRTEQFF
.,TRBV2,TRBJ2-7,.,TGTGCCAGCAGCAGACATCCCACCGACTACGAGCAGTACTTC,CASSRHPTDYEQYF
.,TRBV11-2,TRBJ2-7,TRBD1,TGTGCCAGCAGAAAACCGGGACAGGGCTCCTACGAGCAGTACTTC,CASRKPGQGSYEQYF
.,TRBV27,TRBJ1-5,.,TGTGCCAGCAGGGGCGCTTCCGGCAGCAATCAGCCCCAGCATTTT,CASRGASGSNQPQHF
.,TRBV7-2,TRBJ2-3,TRBD2,TGTGCCAGCAGCTTCGGACTAGCGGGGGCAAGAGATACGCAGTATTTT,CASSFGLAGARDTQYF
.,TRBV12-3/TRBV12-4,TRBJ2-3,.,TGTGCCAGCAGTTTCTCCAGGGTTGATACGCAGTATTTT,CASSFSRVDTQYF
once,TRBV5-1,TRBJ1-4,.,TGCGCCAGCAGCTTGGGACAGAGTCCTGAAAAACTGTTTTTT,CASSLGQSPEKLFF
.,TRBV5-8,TRBJ1-2,TRBD1,TGTGCCAGCAGGCAAAATAGGGACAGGAGCTATGGCTACACCTTC,CASRQNRDRSYGYTF
few,TRBV28,TRBJ1-2,.,TGTGCCAGCAGTCCCCCACCCCCCGGGGATGGCTACACCTTC,CASSPPPPGDGYTF
.,TRBV7-8,TRBJ2-1,TRBD1,TGTGCCAGCAGTAGGACAGGGGCCTACAATGAGCAGTTCTTC,CASSRTGAYNEQFF
.,TRBV5-6,TRBJ1-5,TRBD1,TGTGCCAGCAGCTTGTGGCAGGGGGCGAGGGAGCCCCAGCATTTT,CASSLWQGAREPQHF
once,TRBV19,TRBJ2-7,TRBD1,TGTGCCAGTAGTGAGCTCGGGACAGGGTCCTCCTACGAGCAGTACTTC,CASSELGTGSSYEQYF
.,TRBV7-9,TRBJ1-2,.,TGTGCCAGCAGCTTAGTCAACAGCCCTAACTATGGCTACACCTTC,CASSLVNSPNYGYTF
.,TRBV7-7,TRBJ1-5,TRBD1,TGTGCTAGCAGCTTACCCCAGACAGGGAACAATCAGCCCCAGCATTTT,CASSLPQTGNNQPQHF
.,TRBV30,TRBJ1-5,.,TGTGCCTGGAGTAAACAGGGCTACACTAGCAATCAGCCCCAGCATTTT,CAWSKQGYTSNQPQHF
.,TRBV7-9,TRBJ2-7,TRBD2,TGTGCCAGCGGATTAGCGGGGGGCTACGAGCAGTACTTC,CASGLAGGYEQYF
.,TRBV28,TRBJ1-2,TRBD1,TGTGCCAGCAGTCCAACCGGGACAGGCAATGGGGGCTACACCTTC,CASSPTGTGNGGYTF
.,TRBV10-3,TRBJ2-7,TRBD2,TGTGCCATCAGGGGGGGGAATCGTGGTAGCGTGACTCCCTACGAGCAGTACTTC,CAIRGGNRGSVTPYEQYF
.,TRBV15,TRBJ2-7,TRBD2,TGTGCCACCAGCAGAGGCGGGAGCTCCTACGAGCAGTACTTC,CATSRGGSSYEQYF
.,TRBV28,TRBJ1-1,.,TGTGCCAGCAGTGAGCTGGACAGCCAGAACACTGAAGCTTTCTTT,CASSELDSQNTEAFF
once,TRBV19,TRBJ1-5,.,TGTGCCAGTTTGACAGGACATGAATATAGCAATCAGCCCCAGCATTTT,CASLTGHEYSNQPQHF
.,TRBV5-5,TRBJ2-7,TRBD1,TGTGCCAGCAGCTTTTTGAGACAGGGTTACTACGAGCAGTACTTC,CASSFLRQGYYEQYF
.,TRBV5-1,TRBJ2-5,.,TGCGCCAGCAGACAGGCCATCCAAGAGACCCAGTACTTC,CASRQAIQETQYF
.,TRBV5-1,TRBJ1-1,.,TGCGCCAGCAGCGCCCGGGACATGTTTAGCACTGAAGCTTTCTTT,CASSARDMFSTEAFF
.,TRBV19,TRBJ1-5,TRBD1,TGTGCCAGTAGTATCCAGGGGGCCCAGCCCCAGCATTTT,CASSIQGAQPQHF